One sample yielded the 5 T cell receptor beta chains listed below, sequenced in a study of spatial heterogeneity in lung cancer (dated by TCRdb to between 2018 and 2020). The time point label on this specimen signifies: blood at routine non-recurrence follow-up after resection. Preparation of the library involved 5' RACE. Data came from a NextSeq 500. The raw public reads went through TCRdb reprocessing: fastp at Q25, MiXCR clone calling, in-frame beta chains kept. Every CDR3 protein is listed once, alongside the most common genes and DNA of its rows. This sample comprises 43,000 or so distinct CDR3 sequences, approximately 12% of them detected only once. Jointly, the top ten make up roughly a third of the sample. The source was PBMCs, collected at follow-up. Receptors originate from a male donor with early-stage non-small cell lung cancer.

This clonotype was seen ten or more times. The chain combines TRBV7-2 with TRBJ2-7, with D possibly being TRBD2 (6 bases). This CDR3 is 11 amino acids long. CDR1 is SGHTA and CDR2 is FQGNSA in the germline V gene. V lost 1 base and J lost 9, with 7 bases in between. CDR3 in DNA: TGTGCCAGCAGCTTAGGGAGGGGGCAGTACTTC. It yields the protein CASSLGRGQYF.

In this sample, this clonotype turned up many times. The chain combines TRBV12-3 or TRBV12-4 with TRBJ1-5, with D maybe TRBD1 (5 bases). Trimming pared 6 bases from V and 0 bases from J, leaving 21 bases between. This CDR3 is built from 18 residues. The CDR3 DNA sequence: TGTGCCAGCAGACTCCAGGGACGTGGCATATATAGCAATCAGCCCCAGCATTTT. Encoded protein: CASRLQGRGIYSNQPQHF.

The CDR3 DNA is TGCAGTGCTAGCGGGCAGGACTATGGCTACACCTTC. This gives the protein CSASGQDYGYTF. The chain has TRBV20-1 and TRBJ1-2, with D unclear. V was cut by 3 bases and J by 3 bases, with 8 bases left in between. From germline, CDR1 is DFQATT and CDR2 SNEGSKA (reference sequence). The CDR3 totals 12 residues.

This clonotype was picked up a small number of times. The chain has TRBV6-6 and TRBJ1-5; D is possibly TRBD1 (6 bases). In germline, CDR1 is MNHNY, CDR2 SVGAGI (reference sequence). This CDR3 region has 13 residues. V was pared by 10 bases and J by 1 base, with 11 bases between. The CDR3 is CATRGGSNQPQHF. CDR3 sequence (DNA): TGTGCCACCAGGGGCGGGAGCAATCAGCCCCAGCATTTT.

This clonotype has at least ten counts. The rearrangement uses TRBV30 and TRBJ2-7; D might be TRBD2 (5 bases). The length of the CDR3 is 12 residues. Germline V CDR1 and CDR2: GTSNPN, SVGIG (reference sequence). Trimming shortened V by 0 bases and J by 4 bases, and 7 bases separated the two germline ends. CDR3 in amino acids: CAWSVTGYEQYF. CDR3 nucleotide sequence: TGTGCCTGGAGTGTGACGGGATACGAGCAGTACTTC.